This is a list of T cell receptor beta chains from one sample in a study of T-cell memory formation after mild COVID-19. Each CDR3 protein gets one entry after TCRdb re-called the 5' RACE reads with MiXCR. This table has around 300,000 distinct CDR3 sequences, about 13% appearing once. The sample comprised PBMCs or a T cell subset sorted from them (not recorded which). These receptors all come from a young man who had mild COVID-19 (a few samples of this study predate the infection). Cell type and time point are not known. CDR3s include the opening cysteine and the closing phenylalanine or tryptophan. D genes are given only for firm matches. Only some rows state a clone size, as once, few, many or a class for expanded clones.

d_call clone_size j_call v_call cdr3_nt cdr3_aa
. . TRBJ1-1 TRBV20-1 TGCAGTGCTAGGTTGGGGGCGATTACTGAAGCTTTCTTT CSARLGAITEAFF
TRBD2 few TRBJ2-1 TRBV11-3 TGTGCCAGCAGCTTATACGGGGGGGCCGAGTTCACTGAGCAGTTCTTC CASSLYGGAEFTEQFF
. . TRBJ1-2 TRBV20-1 TGCAGTGCTAGAGCCCCCCAGACCTATAACTATGGCTACACCTTC CSARAPQTYNYGYTF
. few TRBJ2-7 TRBV4-3 TGCGCCAGCAGCCAAGATATAAGATCCTACGAGCAGTACTTC CASSQDIRSYEQYF
. . TRBJ2-7 TRBV6-5 TGTGCCAGCAGTTACTCGAGACTGAGTGCCCCCTCCTACGAGCAGTACTTC CASSYSRLSAPSYEQYF
. . TRBJ2-6 TRBV18 TGTGCCAGCTCACCACTTGTGGGGTCTGGGGCCAACGTCCTGACTTTC CASSPLVGSGANVLTF
. few TRBJ2-2 TRBV9 TGTGCCAGCAGCGTCGACCCGGGATTGAGTGGGGAGCTGTTTTTT CASSVDPGLSGELFF
. many TRBJ2-5 TRBV10-2 TGCGCCAGCAGTGAAGCAGGGAGGCAAGAGACCCAGTACTTC CASSEAGRQETQYF
TRBD1 many TRBJ2-3 TRBV7-8 TGTGCCAGCAGCCTCAGGGGGCGCACAGATACGCAGTATTTT CASSLRGRTDTQYF
TRBD1 . TRBJ1-1 TRBV29-1 TGCAGCGTTGGACAGGGAATGGACACTGAAGCTTTCTTT CSVGQGMDTEAFF
. few TRBJ1-6 TRBV5-1 TGCGCCAGCAGGCCGGGACGGACGTATAATTCACCCCTCCACTTT CASRPGRTYNSPLHF
. . TRBJ2-5 TRBV5-6 TGTGCCAGCAGCTTCAACGAAGAGACCCAGTACTTC CASSFNEETQYF
. . TRBJ1-1 TRBV7-9 TGTGCCAGCAGCTTTGGGCCTGGGACTGAAGCTTTCTTT CASSFGPGTEAFF
TRBD1 many TRBJ2-2 TRBV4-3 TGCGCCAGCAGCCGAGGGACAGTAGGCACCGGGGAGCTGTTTTTT CASSRGTVGTGELFF
. . TRBJ1-2 TRBV7-9 TGTGCCAGCAGCTTAGATACAGGGTCCGGCAACTTC CASSLDTGSGNF
. few TRBJ1-1 TRBV4-1 TGCGCCAGCAGCCAAGTAGTTGAGGAAACTGAAGCTTTCTTT CASSQVVEETEAFF
. few TRBJ2-2 TRBV6-2/TRBV6-3 TGTGCCAGCAGTTACTCAGGGGAGGTCGGGGAGCTGTTTTTT CASSYSGEVGELFF
TRBD2 . TRBJ2-1 TRBV6-5 TGTGCCAGCAGTCTTCTTAGCGGGGGTGAGCAGTTCTTC CASSLLSGGEQFF
. few TRBJ1-2 TRBV29-1 TGCAGCGTTGATGAGTTCTGGGTTACCACCTTC CSVDEFWVTTF
. . TRBJ2-4 TRBV12-3/TRBV12-4 TGTGCCAGCAGTTTAGGGGGCGCAGCCAAAAACATTCAGTACTTC CASSLGGAAKNIQYF
. . TRBJ1-4 TRBV6-6 TGTGCCAGCAGTTACAGGGGCGAAAATGAAAAACTGTTTTTT CASSYRGENEKLFF
. few TRBJ2-6 TRBV20-1 TGCAGTGCTAGAAGCCTCGGGTTTGGGGCCAACGTCCTGACTTTC CSARSLGFGANVLTF
. few TRBJ2-7 TRBV7-6 TGTGCCAGCAGCAGGGAGATAGGGCTCGAGCAGTACTTC CASSREIGLEQYF
. many TRBJ2-7 TRBV14 TGTGCCAGCAGCCCGGAGGGCTTTTCCTACGAGCAGTACTTC CASSPEGFSYEQYF
TRBD2 many TRBJ2-3 TRBV11-2 TGTGCCAGCAGCTTAGGATGGCTAGCGGGGCCCACAGATACGCAGTATTTT CASSLGWLAGPTDTQYF
. . TRBJ1-4 TRBV28 TGTGCCAGCATGGTCCCCCAAGGGGCGCGGGAAAAACTGTTTTTT CASMVPQGAREKLFF
. . TRBJ1-6 TRBV15 TGTGCCACCAGCAGAGATGGGGGGAACGGCTCACCCCTCCACTTT CATSRDGGNGSPLHF
. few TRBJ1-2 TRBV18 TGTGCCAGCTTTAAGACAGGTTATCAGGATGGCTACACCTTC CASFKTGYQDGYTF
. few TRBJ2-1 TRBV5-6 TGTGCCAGCAGCTTGGCCTTCGGTTCCGTATACAATGAGCAGTTCTTC CASSLAFGSVYNEQFF
. few TRBJ2-2 TRBV7-2 TGTGCCAGCAGCTCCGGGACTCCATACACCGGGGAGCTGTTTTTT CASSSGTPYTGELFF
TRBD1 few TRBJ2-1 TRBV18 TGTGCCAGCTCGTTCACAGGGGTGGATGGTGAGCAGTTCTTC CASSFTGVDGEQFF
TRBD1 many TRBJ1-2 TRBV27 TGTGCCAGCAGTAAAAATTACGACAGGGCCCTATACGGCTACACCTTC CASSKNYDRALYGYTF
. many TRBJ1-4 TRBV12-3/TRBV12-4 TGTGCCAGCAGTTTAGCGCACGGACGGACGACAACTAATGAAAAACTGTTTTTT CASSLAHGRTTTNEKLFF
. . TRBJ2-3 TRBV5-1 TGCGCCAGCAGCTTGTCAGGGGTGTATAGGGATACGCAGTATTTT CASSLSGVYRDTQYF
. . TRBJ2-2 TRBV7-2 TGTGCCAGCAGCCCTCGGGCGTTCGGGGAGCTGTTTTTT CASSPRAFGELFF
. . TRBJ2-7 TRBV25-1 TGTGCCAGCAGTGAAGTAGGACACCCCTACGAGCAGTACTTC CASSEVGHPYEQYF
. . TRBJ1-3 TRBV7-2 TGTGCCAGCAGCTTAGTGGGCCTGACAGGTCTCTCTGGAAACACCATATATTTT CASSLVGLTGLSGNTIYF
TRBD1 many TRBJ2-7 TRBV5-4 TGTGCCAGCAGCTTTGGGGACAGGGTTTTCTACGAGCAGTACTTC CASSFGDRVFYEQYF
. many TRBJ2-2 TRBV20-1 TGCAGTGCCAGGGGAGGACAGGCTAAGACAACGAACACCGGGGAGCTGTTTTTT CSARGGQAKTTNTGELFF
TRBD2 . TRBJ2-3 TRBV6-4 TGTGCCAGCAGGGATACTAGCGGGGGGCCCACAGATACGCAGTATTTT CASRDTSGGPTDTQYF
. . TRBJ1-5 TRBV5-1 TGCGCCAGCAGCCCCGGGACATCAGTGAATCAGCCCCAGCATTTT CASSPGTSVNQPQHF
. . TRBJ1-5 TRBV7-9 TGTGCCAGCAGCTTACAGACAGATTATAGCAATCAGCCCCAGCATTTT CASSLQTDYSNQPQHF
. . TRBJ2-3 TRBV11-2 TGTGCCAGCAGCGCACTCCGGGATACGCAGTATTTT CASSALRDTQYF
. many TRBJ2-5 TRBV7-8 TGTGCCAGCAGCTATGGGACCCAGACAGAGACCCAGTACTTC CASSYGTQTETQYF
TRBD2 . TRBJ2-3 TRBV7-3 TGTGCCAGCAGCCCCGAATCGGGAGGTAGCGGCACAGATACGCAGTATTTT CASSPESGGSGTDTQYF
. . TRBJ2-1 TRBV4-1 TGCGCCAGCAGCCAGCTTACCGGGGCTTCCTACAATGAGCAGTTCTTC CASSQLTGASYNEQFF
. few TRBJ2-1 TRBV11-1 TGTGCCAGCAGCACATCACTAGAAAATGAGCAGTTCTTC CASSTSLENEQFF
TRBD1 few TRBJ2-3 TRBV15 TGTGCCACCTCGGGACAGGGGGGCACAGATACGCAGTATTTT CATSGQGGTDTQYF